A selection of T cell receptor beta chains follows, all from one sample in a study of CD8+CD57+ T cells in acquired aplastic anemia. MiXCR, run by TCRdb on the reads, gives a single entry per CDR3 protein. The repertoire holds roughly 250,000 distinct CDR3 sequences, with 82% as singletons. The sample consisted of sorted CD4+, CD8+, or CD8+CD57+ T cells (not recorded which) from PBMCs. Receptors were obtained from a human donor with aplastic anemia. The CDR3 runs from the conserved cysteine through the conserved F or W. Each record gives: V gene, J gene, D gene, clone size, CDR3 length, CDR3 DNA, CDR3 protein. D genes are given only for firm matches. Not every row has a clone size; where given, it reads once, few, many or a size class.

>TRBV24-1|TRBJ2-3|-|-|13
TGTGCCACCAGTGACCCGGTCGGAGATACGCAGTATTTT
CATSDPVGDTQYF
>TRBV25-1|TRBJ1-1|-|-|11
TGTGCCAGCAGTCGTCAGGGACGCGCTTTCTTT
CASSRQGRAFF
>TRBV7-8|TRBJ1-2|-|few|19
TGTGCCAGCAGTGAAGCGGGCCCGGGCAGGGCCCTAGCTAACTATGGCTACACCTTC
CASSEAGPGRALANYGYTF
>TRBV7-8|TRBJ1-5|-|-|14
TGTGCCAGCAGCTTGGCTGGGGGCGGGCAGCCCCAGCATTTT
CASSLAGGGQPQHF
>TRBV5-1|TRBJ1-1|TRBD1|medium-sized|16
TGCGCCAGCAGCTTGGCCCAGGGACAGGGTTACACTGAAGCTTTCTTT
CASSLAQGQGYTEAFF
>TRBV7-8|TRBJ1-1|-|-|15
TGTGCCAGCAGCTTAGCGGGAGGCGTCGATACGCAGTATTTCTTT
CASSLAGGVDTQYFF
>TRBV29-1|TRBJ2-3|TRBD2|many|15
TGCAGCGTTGGCGTACTAGCGGGGAGCACAGATACGCAGTATTTT
CSVGVLAGSTDTQYF
>TRBV7-2|TRBJ2-6|-|-|16
TGTGCCAGCAGCTTAGAGGGTGACGGCGCAGCCATCGCCCTGACTTTC
CASSLEGDGAAIALTF
>TRBV5-6|TRBJ2-5|TRBD2|-|15
TGTGCCAGCAGCGCGGGGGAGGCGGCCGGGGTGACCCAGTACTTC
CASSAGEAAGVTQYF
>TRBV24-1|TRBJ2-5|-|-|15
TGTGCCACCAGTGATTTAGATACGGCGGTCGAGACCCAGTACTTC
CATSDLDTAVETQYF
>TRBV29-1|TRBJ1-1|-|-|12
TGCAGCGTAACAGGGAGGAGCACTGAAGCTTTCTTT
CSVTGRSTEAFF
>TRBV14|TRBJ2-1|TRBD2|many|15
TGTGCCAGCAGCCTCGGACTAGCGGCCTACAATGAGCAGTTCTTC
CASSLGLAAYNEQFF
>TRBV7-9|TRBJ2-1|-|-|16
TGTGCCAGCAGCTTAGTACGCGGGGAGCGGAGTTTTGGGCAGTTCTTC
CASSLVRGERSFGQFF
>TRBV5-1|TRBJ1-2|-|-|16
TGCGCCAGCAGCTTGCGTACAGATGATAACGTATATGGCTACACCTTC
CASSLRTDDNVYGYTF
>TRBV6-5|TRBJ1-4|-|-|17
TGTGCCACTCTAGAGTCTTCAGGAGAACAAATTAATGAAAAACTGTTTTTT
CATLESSGEQINEKLFF
>TRBV19|TRBJ1-2|TRBD1|-|15
TGTGCCAGTAGTATTTCCGGGACAGGAAACTATGGCTACACCTTC
CASSISGTGNYGYTF
>TRBV2|TRBJ2-1|-|-|12
TGTGCCAGCAGTTTCGTGGGGGATGAGCAGTTTTTC
CASSFVGDEQFF
>TRBV6-1|TRBJ2-1|-|-|13
TGTGCCAGCAGTAAACAGGTAAAGGGTGAGCAGTTCTTC
CASSKQVKGEQFF
>TRBV7-8|TRBJ2-3|-|-|13
TGTGCCAGCAGGGACGGGGGCACCGATACGTACACCTTT
CASRDGGTDTYTF
>TRBV7-6|TRBJ2-3|-|-|14
TGTGCCAGCAGCTCGGAGAGAGGTCACGCACCCCAGCACTTT
CASSSERGHAPQHF
>TRBV9|TRBJ2-3|-|-|14
TGTGCCAGCAGCGTGGATGGGGGTGGTGGCTACACCTATTTT
CASSVDGGGGYTYF
>TRBV5-4|TRBJ2-1|TRBD2|-|14
TGTGCCAGCAGCTTTACTAGCGGGATTACTGAGCAGTTCTTC
CASSFTSGITEQFF
>TRBV7-8|TRBJ2-3|-|-|13
TGTGCCAGCAGCTTAGGGGGCACTCACAAGAAGCAGTTT
CASSLGGTHKKQF
>TRBV7-9|TRBJ1-2|-|-|15
TGTGCCAGCAGCTTAAGCCAGGGCTCAAACTATGGCTACACCTTC
CASSLSQGSNYGYTF
>TRBV9|TRBJ2-5|-|-|14
TGTGCCACCAGCAGGGGCTTCACCCAATCTACACAGAACTTC
CATSRGFTQSTQNF
>TRBV5-6|TRBJ2-3|-|many|13
TGTGCCAGCAGCCCCGTTGACGCAGATACGCAGTATTTT
CASSPVDADTQYF
>TRBV2|TRBJ1-2|-|-|16
TGTGCCAGCGGCGACGGGAGGGACGGGCCGCAGTATGGCTACACCTTC
CASGDGRDGPQYGYTF
>TRBV6-4|TRBJ2-1|TRBD2|once|15
TGTGCCAGCAGTATAGCTAGCGGGAGGATGTATGAGCAGTTCTTC
CASSIASGRMYEQFF
>TRBV7-9|TRBJ2-3|-|-|14
TGTGCCAGCAGCTTTGAAGGAAGCGGCGATACCGAGGAGTTT
CASSFEGSGDTEEF
>TRBV20-1|TRBJ1-1|-|-|13
TGCAGTGCTAAGGAAGTCGTGAGGGGTGAAGCTTTCTTT
CSAKEVVRGEAFF
>TRBV5-6|TRBJ1-5|-|-|12
TGTGCCAGCAGCTTAGAGGGGGGAGCCCAGCATTTT
CASSLEGGAQHF
>TRBV11-3|TRBJ2-3|-|-|14
TGTGCCAGCAGCTCCCCCGTTGGACCCGATACGCAGTATTTT
CASSSPVGPDTQYF
>TRBV7-2|TRBJ2-3|-|-|14
TGTGCCAGCAGCTCACCGAGAAGTCGCGAAACGAATTATTTT
CASSSPRSRETNYF
>TRBV15|TRBJ1-2|TRBD1|-|17
TGTGCCACCAGCAGGCATAGGGGGCCCACGGTAGAGAAGGCCGAAACTTTC
CATSRHRGPTVEKAETF
>TRBV15|TRBJ2-1|-|-|14
TGTGCCACCAGCAGAGGCAGCGGGCAGGATACCCAGTTCTTC
CATSRGSGQDTQFF
>TRBV6-5|TRBJ2-5|-|once|15
TGTGCCAGCAGCGTGCAGGGAATGGAGGTCGAGACCCAGTACTTC
CASSVQGMEVETQYF
>TRBV5-6|TRBJ1-1|-|-|13
TGTGACAGCAGCTTAGAGGGGAACACCTATACTTCCTTT
CDSSLEGNTYTSF
>TRBV2|TRBJ2-1|TRBD2|-|14
TGTGCCAGCGGATGGACTAGCGGGGGCAACGAGCAGTTCTTC
CASGWTSGGNEQFF
>TRBV7-2|TRBJ2-3|-|-|14
TGTGCCAGCAGCTCCGCGGGGCGTGCCGATACGCAGTATTTT
CASSSAGRADTQYF
>TRBV7-9|TRBJ2-7|-|-|13
TGTGCCAGCAGCCTTGGGCCTTCCTACGAGCAGTACTTC
CASSLGPSYEQYF
>TRBV7-9|TRBJ1-5|-|once|15
TGTGCCAGCAGCGTGAATGGGTATAGCAATCAGCCCCAGCATTTT
CASSVNGYSNQPQHF
>TRBV2|TRBJ2-3|TRBD1|-|14
TGTGCCAGCAGCGAAGGGGGCACTCCCGCTGCGCAGTATTTT
CASSEGGTPAAQYF
>TRBV7-9|TRBJ2-1|-|-|15
TGTGCCAGCAGCGTAGGCAAGAACTCCTACAATGAGCAGTTCTTC
CASSVGKNSYNEQFF
>TRBV7-9|TRBJ1-3|-|-|17
TGTGCCAGCAGCGTTGAAAGAAGCGGACGGAGAGGAAACACCATATATTTT
CASSVERSGRRGNTIYF
>TRBV20-1|TRBJ2-7|-|few|13
TGCAGTGCTAGAAGCAGGCCTAACTACGAGCAGTACTTC
CSARSRPNYEQYF
>TRBV5-1|TRBJ2-3|TRBD2|-|15
TGCGCCAGCAGCCGGACTAGCGGGGGCACAGATACGCAGTATTTT
CASSRTSGGTDTQYF
>TRBV9|TRBJ1-6|-|-|16
TGTGCCAGCAGCTCAGGGGCAGAAGGCTCCTACGAGCCCCTCCACTTT
CASSSGAEGSYEPLHF
>TRBV9|TRBJ2-2|-|once|15
TGTGCCAGCAGCCCCCAGACTACTCCCCCCGGGGAGCTGTTTTTT
CASSPQTTPPGELFF
>TRBV20-1|TRBJ1-1|-|many|13
TGCAGTGCTCTTAAGTCGGGGGTATCTGAAGCTTTCTTT
CSALKSGVSEAFF
>TRBV7-8|TRBJ2-3|-|-|17
TGTGCCAGCAGCTTAGGGGGAGGTCCCGCTACGCAGTATACGCAGTATTTT
CASSLGGGPATQYTQYF